Following are 15 T cell receptor beta chains from one sample sequenced in a study of chemoradiotherapy in HPV16-positive cancers. Using immunoSEQ multiplex PCR, the repertoire was profiled, and TCRdb retains in-frame clones only, with some absent. The table has some 11,000 clones, almost 90% seen once. Collection took place from a patient who underwent chemoradiotherapy. The receptors were gathered from a human donor with HPV-associated anogenital cancer.

V is TRBV27 and J is TRBJ1-2; D gene unclear. Trimming left V 3 bases short and J 3 bases short, with 14 bases between. Looked up from germline, CDR1 is MNHEY and CDR2 is SMNVEV (reference sequence). The CDR3 contains 15 residues. This CDR3 reads CASSFHPPRDYGYTF. CDR3 DNA sequence: TGTGCCAGCAGTTTCCATCCGCCTCGGGACTATGGCTACACCTTC.

The V and J genes are TRBV10-3 and TRBJ2-7; D unclear. The CDR3 runs 15 residues. Germline V gene sequence: CDR1 ENHRY, CDR2 SYGVKD. Trimming cost V 10 bases and J 0 bases, with 19 bases left between them. The CDR3 sequence is CATSLGEGFSYEQYF. The CDR3 DNA follows: TGTGCCACCTCCCTTGGGGAAGGCTTCTCCTACGAGCAGTACTTC.

The chain links TRBV7-8 to TRBJ1-2; no definite D call. The CDR3 spans 13 residues. Trimming took off 4 bases at V and 8 bases at J, with 14 bases between the two ends. Germline V lookup: CDR1 SGHVS, CDR2 FQNEAQ. The CDR3 is CASSSDWSGGYTF. The CDR3 DNA follows: TGTGCCAGCAGCTCCGACTGGTCTGGGGGCTACACCTTC.

As for this clone: Other DNA sequences from this sample encode an identical CDR3 as well. This chain links TRBV18 with TRBJ2-7; TRBD2 might be the D (5 bases). This CDR3 is 14 amino acids long. V lost 3 bases and J 5 bases, leaving 14 bases between the germline ends. Germline CDR1 is KGHSH and CDR2 is LQKENI. CDR3 sequence (DNA): TGTGCCAGCTCACCGATAGGGCGGGTCCACGAGCAGTACTTC. Amino acids: CASSPIGRVHEQYF.

This chain uses TRBV7-9 with TRBJ2-3, with 7 bases fitting TRBD2. Trimming cost V 3 bases and J 1 base; bases outside gene matches: 10. The CDR3 contains 17 residues. Germline CDR1 is SEHNR and CDR2 is FQNEAQ (reference sequence). The CDR3 region is CASSFEAAGVRTDTQYF. Here the CDR3 DNA reads TGTGCCAGCAGCTTCGAGGCCGCGGGAGTCCGCACAGATACGCAGTATTTT.

The chain is built from TRBV5-6 and TRBJ2-7, with no clear D. This CDR3 comprises 11 residues. CDR1 and CDR2 (germline): SGHDT, YYEEEE. V shed 4 bases and J shed 4 bases, with 6 bases lying between them. CDR3 sequence: CASSRNYEQYF. The CDR3 bases are TGTGCCAGCAGCCGAAATTACGAGCAGTACTTC. Full variable domain (remainder filled in from reference TRBV5-6 and TRBJ2-7): DAGVTQSPTHLIKTRGQQVTLRCSPKSGHDTVSWYQQALGQGPQFIFQYYEEEERQRGNFPDRFSGHQFPNYSSELNVNALLLGDSALYLCASSRNYEQYFGPGTRLTVT.

This chain connects TRBV2 to TRBJ2-7, with D possibly being TRBD1 (6 bases). With 3 bases removed from V and 3 bases from J, the gap between germline ends came to 15 bases. The length of the CDR3 is 15 residues. Germline assignment: CDR1 SNHLY and CDR2 FYNNEI. CDR3 sequence (DNA): TGTGCCAGCAGTGAGAGAGGTGGGGGCTTCTACGAGCAGTACTTC. Amino acids: CASSERGGGFYEQYF.

The CDR3 coding sequence is TGTGCCGGGAGCCTCGCCCTTAATGAAAAACTGTTTTTT. Translation gives CAGSLALNEKLFF. The chain has TRBV6-1 and TRBJ1-4; D unclear. Trimming shortened V by 11 bases and J by 4 bases, and 14 bases separated the two germline ends. The CDR3 loop spans 13 amino acids. CDR1 and CDR2 from the germline V gene are MNHNS and SASEGT.

This chain uses TRBV6-5 with TRBJ2-7, with D possibly TRBD1 on 6 matching bases. The CDR3 extends over 14 amino acids. Germline V gene sequence: CDR1 MNHEY, CDR2 SVGAGI. V was pared by 6 bases and J by 2 bases, with 14 bases between. This chain's CDR3 is CASRPTGSAYEQYF. CDR3 nucleotide sequence: TGTGCCAGCAGACCTACAGGGTCCGCCTACGAGCAGTACTTC.

The chain uses TRBV5-6 and TRBJ1-5; 9 positions match TRBD1. Germline V CDR1 and CDR2: SGHDT, YYEEEE. The J segment lost 4 bases and the V segment lost 1 base, leaving 3 bases of the junction unmatched. This CDR3 region has 15 residues. The CDR3 DNA reads TGTGCCAGCAGCTTGACGGGACAGGGTAATCAGCCCCAGCATTTT. It specifies CASSLTGQGNQPQHF.

The rearrangement uses TRBV4-2 and TRBJ1-1, with D tentatively TRBD1 (5 bases). The germline V gene has CDR1 LGHNA and CDR2 YNFKEQ. V lost 0 bases and J lost 8, with 19 bases in between. The CDR3 covers 16 residues. CDR3: CASSQEAGYRGGEAFF. The CDR3 DNA reads TGTGCCAGCAGCCAAGAGGCAGGATATAGGGGTGGAGAAGCTTTCTTT.

The rearrangement links TRBV29-1 to TRBJ2-7; 7 nucleotides agree with TRBD1. Unmatched junction bases numbered 4, after V lost 4 bases and J lost 1 base. CDR3 length: 13 residues. Per germline, CDR1 SQVTM and CDR2 ANQGSEA. The CDR3 here is CSVVTGRSYEQYF. CDR3 coding DNA: TGCAGCGTTGTGACAGGGCGATCCTACGAGCAGTACTTC.

V and J are TRBV27 and TRBJ1-5; 10 bases align to TRBD1. The CDR3 length is 15 residues. J gave up 6 bases and V 0 bases, and 2 bases lay outside the gene matches. Germline CDR1 and CDR2: MNHEY and SMNVEV (reference sequence). CDR3 nucleotide sequence: TGTGCCAGCAGTTTATCGGGACAGGGGATTCAGCCCCAGCATTTT. Translating it yields CASSLSGQGIQPQHF.

The chain recombines TRBV7-2 with TRBJ2-1, with 11 bases lining up with TRBD2. Germline V gives CDR1 SGHTA, CDR2 FQGNSA. The CDR3 loop spans 14 amino acids. Unmatched junction bases numbered 4, after V lost 3 bases and J lost 9 bases. The CDR3 nucleotides are TGTGCCAGCAGCTTTAGCGGGGGGGCCGGTGAGCAGTTCTTC. Translated, it gives CASSFSGGAGEQFF.

With respect to this clone: A read error may produce the germline difference seen at one junction end. The genes are TRBV19 and TRBJ2-6; 9 bases fit TRBD1. This CDR3 has 13 residues. The germline gives CDR1 LNHDA, CDR2 SQIVND (reference sequence). Here the CDR3 DNA reads TGTGCCAACCCCGCCGGGACAGGGTTCAGTTGGGCTTTC. It is translated as CANPAGTGFSWAF.